In its sample, the clone carrying this T cell receptor beta chain is medium-sized (0.01 to 0.1%). Each CDR3 protein gets one entry after TCRdb re-called the 5' RACE reads with MiXCR. The profile covers 30,000 to 35,000 distinct CDR3 sequences, with about 6.5% appearing a single time and roughly 7.5% taken by the ten largest. This sample was included in a study of early T cells in non-severe SARS-CoV-2 infection. The specimen sequenced was whole blood. The TCR originated in an adult who was a healthcare worker with PCR-confirmed SARS-CoV-2 infection or an uninfected control (not recorded which).

The CDR3 bases are TGTGCCAGCAGCCAAGTTTCACAGGGCGGCCTACGGTGGGTAATGAACACTGAAGCTTTCTTT. Translated, it gives CASSQVSQGGLRWVMNTEAFF. The genes are TRBV3-2 and TRBJ1-1; no check of the table's D call, TRBD1, against the DNA was made. TRBV3-2 is tagged as a pseudogene. This CDR3 spans 21 amino acids.